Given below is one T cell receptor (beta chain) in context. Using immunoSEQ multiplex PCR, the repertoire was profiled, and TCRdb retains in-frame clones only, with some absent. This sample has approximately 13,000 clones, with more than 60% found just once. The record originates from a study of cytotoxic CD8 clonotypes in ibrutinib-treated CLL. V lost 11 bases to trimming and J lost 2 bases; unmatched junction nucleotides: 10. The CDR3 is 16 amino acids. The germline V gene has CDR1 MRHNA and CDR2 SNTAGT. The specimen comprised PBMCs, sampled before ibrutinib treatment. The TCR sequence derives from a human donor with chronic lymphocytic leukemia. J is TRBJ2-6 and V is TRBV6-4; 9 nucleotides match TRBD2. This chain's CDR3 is CAGHSGSPPGANVLTF. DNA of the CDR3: TGTGCCGGTCATAGCGGGAGCCCCCCTGGGGCCAACGTCCTGACTTTC.